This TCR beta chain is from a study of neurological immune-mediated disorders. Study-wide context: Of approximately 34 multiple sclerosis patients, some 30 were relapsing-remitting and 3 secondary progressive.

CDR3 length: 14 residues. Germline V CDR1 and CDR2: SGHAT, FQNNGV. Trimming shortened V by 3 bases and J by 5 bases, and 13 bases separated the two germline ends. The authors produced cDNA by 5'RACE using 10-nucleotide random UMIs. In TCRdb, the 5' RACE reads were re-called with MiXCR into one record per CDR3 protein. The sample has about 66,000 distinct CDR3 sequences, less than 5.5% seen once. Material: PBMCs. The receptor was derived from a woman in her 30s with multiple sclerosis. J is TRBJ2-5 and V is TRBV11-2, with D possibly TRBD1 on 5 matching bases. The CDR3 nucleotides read TGTGCCAGCAGCTTGTCAGGGTTAACGGAGACCCAGTACTTC. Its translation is CASSLSGLTETQYF. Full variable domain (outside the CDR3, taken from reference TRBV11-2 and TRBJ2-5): EAGVAQSPRYKIIEKRQSVAFWCNPISGHATLYWYQQILGQGPKLLIQFQNNGVVDDSQLPKDRFSAERLKGVDSTLKIQPAKLEDSAVYLCASSLSGLTETQYFGPGTRLLVL.